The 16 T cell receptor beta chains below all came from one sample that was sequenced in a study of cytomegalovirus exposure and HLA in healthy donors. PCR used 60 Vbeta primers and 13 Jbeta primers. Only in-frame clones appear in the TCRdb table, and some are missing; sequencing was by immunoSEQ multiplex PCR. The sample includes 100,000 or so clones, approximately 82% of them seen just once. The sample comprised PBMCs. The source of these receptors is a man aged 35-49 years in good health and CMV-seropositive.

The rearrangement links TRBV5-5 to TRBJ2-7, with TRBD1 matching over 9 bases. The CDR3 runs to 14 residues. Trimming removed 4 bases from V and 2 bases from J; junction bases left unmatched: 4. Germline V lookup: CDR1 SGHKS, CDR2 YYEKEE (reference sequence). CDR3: CASSPRQGAYEQYF. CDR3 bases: TGTGCCAGCAGCCCTAGACAGGGGGCCTACGAGCAGTACTTC.

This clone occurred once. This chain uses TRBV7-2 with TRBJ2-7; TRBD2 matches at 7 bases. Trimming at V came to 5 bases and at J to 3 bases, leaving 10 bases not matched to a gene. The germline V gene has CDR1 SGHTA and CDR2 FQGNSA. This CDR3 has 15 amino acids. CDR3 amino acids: CASSLTGTKYYEQYF. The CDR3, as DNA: TGTGCCAGCAGCCTCACCGGGACTAAGTACTACGAGCAGTACTTC.

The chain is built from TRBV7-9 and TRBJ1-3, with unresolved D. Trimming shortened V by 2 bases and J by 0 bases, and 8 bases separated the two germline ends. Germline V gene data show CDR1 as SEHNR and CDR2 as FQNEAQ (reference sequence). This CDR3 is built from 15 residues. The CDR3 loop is CASSLLAVSGNTIYF. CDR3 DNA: TGTGCCAGCAGCTTATTAGCGGTCTCTGGAAACACCATATATTTT.

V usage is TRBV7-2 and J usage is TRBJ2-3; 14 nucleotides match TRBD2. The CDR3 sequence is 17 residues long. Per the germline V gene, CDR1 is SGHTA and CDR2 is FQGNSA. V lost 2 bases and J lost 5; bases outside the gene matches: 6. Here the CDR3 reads CASSLSGLAGAGDTQYF. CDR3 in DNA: TGTGCCAGCAGCTTATCGGGACTAGCGGGAGCAGGAGATACGCAGTATTTT. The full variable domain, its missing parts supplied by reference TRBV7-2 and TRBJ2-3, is GAGVSQSPSNKVTEKGKDVELRCDPISGHTALYWYRQSLGQGLEFLIYFQGNSAPDKSGLPSDRFSAERTGGSVSTLTIQRTQQEDSAVYLCASSLSGLAGAGDTQYFGPGTRLTVL.

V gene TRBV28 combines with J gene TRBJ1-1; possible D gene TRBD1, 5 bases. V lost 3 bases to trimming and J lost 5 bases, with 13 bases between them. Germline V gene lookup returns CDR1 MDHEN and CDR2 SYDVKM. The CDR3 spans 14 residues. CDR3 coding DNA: TGTGCCAGCAGTTTGCCGACAGCCTTAACTGAAGCTTTCTTT. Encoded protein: CASSLPTALTEAFF.

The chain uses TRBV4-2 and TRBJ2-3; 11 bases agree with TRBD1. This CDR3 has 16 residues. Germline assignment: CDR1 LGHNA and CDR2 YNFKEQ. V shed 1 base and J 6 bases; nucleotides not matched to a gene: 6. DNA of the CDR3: TGTGCCAGCAGCCAAGGGAGGACAGGGGGCGGTGATACGCAGTATTTT. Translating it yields CASSQGRTGGGDTQYF.

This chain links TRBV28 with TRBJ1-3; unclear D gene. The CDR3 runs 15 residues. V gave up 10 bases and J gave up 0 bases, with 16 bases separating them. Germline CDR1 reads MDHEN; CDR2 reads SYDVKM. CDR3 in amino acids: CATRLTGDSGNTIYF. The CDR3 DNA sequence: TGTGCCACCCGATTAACGGGAGACTCTGGAAACACCATATATTTT.

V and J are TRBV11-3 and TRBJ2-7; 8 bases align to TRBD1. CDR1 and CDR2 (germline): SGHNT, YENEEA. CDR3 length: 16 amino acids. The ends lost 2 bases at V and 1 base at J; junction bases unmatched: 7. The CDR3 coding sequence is TGTGCCAGCAGCTTAAGATCAGGGGGCAAGTCCTACGAGCAGTACTTC. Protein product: CASSLRSGGKSYEQYF.

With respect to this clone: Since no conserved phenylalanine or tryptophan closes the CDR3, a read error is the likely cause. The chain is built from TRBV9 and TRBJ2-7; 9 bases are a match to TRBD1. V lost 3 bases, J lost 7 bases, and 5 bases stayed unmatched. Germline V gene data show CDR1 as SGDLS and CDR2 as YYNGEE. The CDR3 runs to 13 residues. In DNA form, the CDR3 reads TGTGCCAGCAGCGGCCGGGACAGGGAGGAGCAGTACCTC. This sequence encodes CASSGRDREEQYL.

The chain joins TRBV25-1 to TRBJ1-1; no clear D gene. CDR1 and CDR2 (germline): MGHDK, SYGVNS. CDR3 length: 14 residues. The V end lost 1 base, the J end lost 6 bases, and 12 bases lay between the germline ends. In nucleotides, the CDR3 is TGTGCCAGCAGTGAATTACGAAGTACGGCTGAAGCTTTCTTT. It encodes CASSELRSTAEAFF.

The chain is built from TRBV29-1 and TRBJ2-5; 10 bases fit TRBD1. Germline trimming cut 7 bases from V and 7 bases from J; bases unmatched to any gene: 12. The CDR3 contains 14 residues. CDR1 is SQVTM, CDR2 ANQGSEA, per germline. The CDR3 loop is CSGAGTGDRTTQYF. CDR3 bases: TGCAGCGGGGCCGGGACAGGGGATAGGACGACCCAGTACTTC.

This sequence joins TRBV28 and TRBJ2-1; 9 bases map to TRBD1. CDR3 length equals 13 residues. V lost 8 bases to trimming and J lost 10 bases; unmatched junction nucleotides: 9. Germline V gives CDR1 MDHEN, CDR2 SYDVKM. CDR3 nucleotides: TGTGCCAGCCAACCGGGACAGGGTAGGGAGCAGTTCTTC. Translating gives CASQPGQGREQFF.

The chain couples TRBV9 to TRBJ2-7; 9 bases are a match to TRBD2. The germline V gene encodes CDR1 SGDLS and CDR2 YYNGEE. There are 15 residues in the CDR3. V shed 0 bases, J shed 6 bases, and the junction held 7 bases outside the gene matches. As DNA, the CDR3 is TGTGCCAGCAGCGTAGTTTTGGCGGGGGGGTGCGAGCAGTACTTC. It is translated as CASSVVLAGGCEQYF. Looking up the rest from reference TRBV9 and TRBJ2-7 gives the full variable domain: DSGVTQTPKHLITATGQRVTLRCSPRSGDLSVYWYQQSLDQGLQFLIQYYNGEERAKGNILERFSAQQFPDLHSELNLSSLELGDSALYFCASSVVLAGGCEQYFGPGTRLTVT.

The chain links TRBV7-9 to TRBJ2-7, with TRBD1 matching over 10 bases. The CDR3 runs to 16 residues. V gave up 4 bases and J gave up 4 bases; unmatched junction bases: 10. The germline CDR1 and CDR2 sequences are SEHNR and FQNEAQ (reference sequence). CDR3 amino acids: CASSSPLGTGDYEQYF. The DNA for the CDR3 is TGTGCCAGCAGCTCACCCCTCGGGACAGGGGATTACGAGCAGTACTTC.

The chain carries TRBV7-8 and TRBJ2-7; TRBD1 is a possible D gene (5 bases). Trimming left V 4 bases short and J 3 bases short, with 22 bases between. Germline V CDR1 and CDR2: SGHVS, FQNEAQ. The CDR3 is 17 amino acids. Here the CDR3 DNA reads TGTGCCAGCAGCTCAAGTGGGGCGGCGGAGATCTTCTACGAGCAGTACTTC. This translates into CASSSSGAAEIFYEQYF.

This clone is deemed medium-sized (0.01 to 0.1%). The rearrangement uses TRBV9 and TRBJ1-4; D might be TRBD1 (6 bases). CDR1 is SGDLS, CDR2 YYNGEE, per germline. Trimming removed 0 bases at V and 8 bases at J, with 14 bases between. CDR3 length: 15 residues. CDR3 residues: CASSVDGTPAEKLFF. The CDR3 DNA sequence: TGTGCCAGCAGCGTAGACGGGACACCGGCGGAAAAACTGTTTTTT.